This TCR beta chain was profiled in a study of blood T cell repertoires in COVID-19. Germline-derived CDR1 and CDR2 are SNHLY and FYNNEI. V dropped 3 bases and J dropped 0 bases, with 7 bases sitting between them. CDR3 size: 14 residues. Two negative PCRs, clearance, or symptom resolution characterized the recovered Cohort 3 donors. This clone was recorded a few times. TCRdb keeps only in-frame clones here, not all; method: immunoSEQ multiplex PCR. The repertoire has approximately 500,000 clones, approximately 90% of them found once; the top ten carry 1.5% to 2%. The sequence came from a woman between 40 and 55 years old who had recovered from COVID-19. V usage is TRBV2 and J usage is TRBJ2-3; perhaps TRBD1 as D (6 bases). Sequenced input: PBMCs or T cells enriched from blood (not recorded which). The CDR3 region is CASSDDRSTDTQYF. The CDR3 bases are TGTGCCAGCAGTGACGACAGGAGCACAGATACGCAGTATTTT.